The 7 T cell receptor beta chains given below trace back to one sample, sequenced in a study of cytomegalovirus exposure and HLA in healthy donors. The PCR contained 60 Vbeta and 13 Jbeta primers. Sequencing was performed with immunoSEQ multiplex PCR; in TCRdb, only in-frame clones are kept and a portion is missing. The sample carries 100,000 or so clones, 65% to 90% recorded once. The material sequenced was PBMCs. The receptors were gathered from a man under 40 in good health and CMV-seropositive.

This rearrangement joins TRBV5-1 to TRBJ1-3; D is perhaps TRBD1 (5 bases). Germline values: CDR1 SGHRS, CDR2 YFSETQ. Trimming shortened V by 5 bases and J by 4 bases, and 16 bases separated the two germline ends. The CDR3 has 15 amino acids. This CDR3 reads CASRPDPQGGNTIYF. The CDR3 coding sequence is TGCGCCAGCAGGCCGGACCCCCAGGGAGGAAACACCATATATTTT.

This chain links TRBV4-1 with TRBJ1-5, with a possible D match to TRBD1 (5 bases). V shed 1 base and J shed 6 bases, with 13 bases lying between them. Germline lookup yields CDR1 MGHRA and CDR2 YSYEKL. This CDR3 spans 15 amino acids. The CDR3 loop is CASSQVTREAQPQHF. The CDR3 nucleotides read TGCGCCAGCAGCCAAGTCACCAGGGAGGCTCAGCCCCAGCATTTT.

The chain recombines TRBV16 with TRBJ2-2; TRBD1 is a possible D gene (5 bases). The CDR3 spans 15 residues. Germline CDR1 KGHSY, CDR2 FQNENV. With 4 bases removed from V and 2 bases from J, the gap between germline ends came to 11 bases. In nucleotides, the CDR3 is TGTGCCAGCAGCCCGACAGCCTTTAACACCGGGGAGCTGTTTTTT. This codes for CASSPTAFNTGELFF.

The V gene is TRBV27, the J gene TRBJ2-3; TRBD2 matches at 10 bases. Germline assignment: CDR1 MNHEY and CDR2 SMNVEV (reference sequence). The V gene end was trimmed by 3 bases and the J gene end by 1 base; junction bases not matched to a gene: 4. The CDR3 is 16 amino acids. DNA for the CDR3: TGTGCCAGCAGTTTGCTAGCGGGGGTGGGCACAGATACGCAGTATTTT. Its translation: CASSLLAGVGTDTQYF.

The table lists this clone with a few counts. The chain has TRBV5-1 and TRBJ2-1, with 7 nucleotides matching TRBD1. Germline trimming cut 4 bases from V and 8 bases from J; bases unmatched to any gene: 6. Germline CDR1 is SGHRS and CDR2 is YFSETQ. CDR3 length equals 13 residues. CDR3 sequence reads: CASSNHRGHEQFF. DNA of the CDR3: TGCGCCAGCAGCAACCACAGGGGCCATGAGCAGTTCTTC.

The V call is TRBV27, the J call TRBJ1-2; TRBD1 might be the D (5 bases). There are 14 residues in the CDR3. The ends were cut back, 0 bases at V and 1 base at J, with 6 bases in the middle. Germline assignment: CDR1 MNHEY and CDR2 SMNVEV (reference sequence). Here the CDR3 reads CASSLSGGNYGYTF. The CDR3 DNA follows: TGTGCCAGCAGTTTATCCGGGGGTAACTATGGCTACACCTTC.

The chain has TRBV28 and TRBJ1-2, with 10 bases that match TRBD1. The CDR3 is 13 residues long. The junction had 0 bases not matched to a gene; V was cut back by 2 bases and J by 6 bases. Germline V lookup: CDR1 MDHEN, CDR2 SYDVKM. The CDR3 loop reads CASSLDRGHGYTF. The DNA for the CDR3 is TGTGCCAGCAGTTTAGACAGGGGGCATGGCTACACCTTC.